These 16 T cell receptor beta chains were sequenced from one sample in a study of blood T cell repertoires in COVID-19. The repertoire was sequenced with immunoSEQ multiplex PCR; TCRdb's copy has only in-frame clones and lacks some. The data contain some 89,000 clones, more than 65% of them singletons. Sequenced material: peripheral blood. The source of these receptors is a man in his 70s with acute or convalescent COVID-19.

This clone was counted between two and nine times. The J gene is TRBJ2-3, the V gene TRBV7-3; 10 nucleotides agree with TRBD1. V lost 5 bases to trimming and J lost 3 bases; unmatched junction nucleotides: 5. CDR1 is SGHTA, CDR2 FQGTGA, per germline. The CDR3 runs 15 residues. DNA for the CDR3: TGTGCCAGCAGCCGACAGGGGGCAATGACAGATACGCAGTATTTT. Translating it yields CASSRQGAMTDTQYF.

This chain uses TRBV2 with TRBJ1-2; a possible D gene is TRBD1 (5 bases). This CDR3 has 15 amino acids. Trimming took off 2 bases at V and 3 bases at J, with 13 bases between the two ends. CDR1 SNHLY and CDR2 FYNNEI come from the germline V gene. CDR3 loop: CASSEQGRVDYGYTF. The CDR3 bases are TGTGCCAGCAGTGAACAGGGCAGGGTTGACTATGGCTACACCTTC.

The chain is built from TRBV30 and TRBJ2-5; 11 bases are shared with TRBD2. The germline CDR1 and CDR2 sequences are GTSNPN and SVGIG (reference sequence). The CDR3 has 15 amino acids. V was pared by 6 bases and J by 5 bases, with 11 bases of the junction left unmatched. The DNA of the CDR3 is TGTGCCTGTGGACATAGCGGGGGGGCAAGTGAGACCCAGTACTTC. It specifies CACGHSGGASETQYF. The full variable domain, in which reference TRBV30 and TRBJ2-5 provide the parts outside the CDR3, is SQTIHQWPATLVQPVGSPLSLECTVEGTSNPNLYWYRQAAGRGLQLLFYSVGIGQISSEVPQNLSASRPQDRQFILSSKKLLLSDSGFYLCACGHSGGASETQYFGPGTRLLVL.

The rearrangement joins TRBV7-9 to TRBJ2-7, with TRBD2 matching over 8 bases. Germline V gene lookup returns CDR1 SEHNR and CDR2 FQNEAQ (reference sequence). CDR3 length: 17 residues. V gave up 4 bases and J gave up 1 base; unmatched junction bases: 12. CDR3 coding DNA: TGTGCCAGCAGCTGGTTCGGGGGGGGCCGGGAGTCCTACGAGCAGTACTTC. It specifies CASSWFGGGRESYEQYF.

The chain employs TRBV15 and TRBJ2-5, with TRBD2 matching over 9 bases. CDR1 and CDR2 from the germline V gene are LNHNV and YYDKDF (reference sequence). CDR3 length: 13 residues. The V gene end was trimmed by 9 bases and the J gene end by 4 bases; junction bases not matched to a gene: 6. CDR3 protein: CATAAGGLETQYF. CDR3 DNA sequence: TGTGCCACGGCGGCGGGGGGGCTAGAGACCCAGTACTTC.

V gene TRBV24-1 combines with J gene TRBJ2-2, with 7 bases identical to TRBD2. This CDR3 is 15 amino acids long. V dropped 7 bases and J dropped 3; count of bases not matched to a gene: 7. In germline, CDR1 is KGHDR, CDR2 SFDVKD. CDR3 in amino acids: CATSSGTMYTGELFF. The CDR3, as DNA: TGTGCCACCAGCTCCGGGACTATGTACACCGGGGAGCTGTTTTTT.

The chain links TRBV24-1 to TRBJ1-5; D is undetermined. Germline-derived CDR1 and CDR2 are KGHDR and SFDVKD. This CDR3 comprises 16 residues. Trimming cost V 0 bases and J 0 bases, with 8 bases left between them. CDR3 sequence (DNA): TGTGCCACCAGTGATTTGCACGGTTATAGCAATCAGCCCCAGCATTTT. Its protein product is CATSDLHGYSNQPQHF.

The chain has TRBV28 and TRBJ1-4; D possibly corresponds to TRBD1 (5 bases). V lost 3 bases and J lost 6, with 11 bases in between. Looked up from germline, CDR1 is MDHEN and CDR2 is SYDVKM. The CDR3 loop spans 14 amino acids. The CDR3 loop is CASSLAARDEKLFF. CDR3 DNA sequence: TGTGCCAGCAGTTTGGCGGCCAGGGATGAAAAACTGTTTTTT.

The CDR3 loop is CAFHRGLNTEAFF. The CDR3 DNA follows: TGTGCCTTCCACAGGGGTTTGAACACTGAAGCTTTCTTT. V usage is TRBV30 and J usage is TRBJ1-1; 7 bases map to TRBD1. V was pared by 7 bases and J by 0 bases, with 5 bases of the junction left unmatched. Germline V gene sequence: CDR1 GTSNPN, CDR2 SVGIG (reference sequence). CDR3 length: 13 residues.

V is TRBV9 and J is TRBJ2-1, with D possibly being TRBD2 (6 bases). Deletions cut 0 bases from V and 5 bases from J, with 12 bases between. This CDR3 has 15 residues. CDR1 is SGDLS, CDR2 YYNGEE, per germline. As DNA, the CDR3 is TGTGCCAGCAGCGTAGAACTAGCCGTCAACAATGAGCAGTTCTTC. Amino acid sequence: CASSVELAVNNEQFF.

V gene TRBV7-9 combines with J gene TRBJ1-4; D gene unclear. This CDR3 has 15 residues. Trimming took off 1 base at V and 4 bases at J, with 10 bases between the two ends. Germline CDR1 reads SEHNR; CDR2 reads FQNEAQ (reference sequence). The CDR3 protein is CASSLEGGFNEKLFF. The DNA of the CDR3 is TGTGCCAGCAGCTTAGAGGGAGGGTTTAATGAAAAACTGTTTTTT.

The chain uses TRBV5-1 and TRBJ2-7, with D possibly matching TRBD1 (7 bases). V dropped 0 bases and J dropped 3 bases, with 16 bases sitting between them. CDR1 is SGHRS and CDR2 is YFSETQ in the germline V gene. The CDR3 loop spans 16 amino acids. DNA of the CDR3: TGCGCCAGCAGCTTGGGGGCAGGGGGGATTAACTACGAGCAGTACTTC. Protein product: CASSLGAGGINYEQYF. The complete variable domain, with remaining parts taken from reference TRBV5-1 and TRBJ2-7, reads KAGVTQTPRYLIKTRGQQVTLSCSPISGHRSVSWYQQTPGQGLQFLFEYFSETQRNKGNFPGRFSGRQFSNSRSEMNVSTLELGDSALYLCASSLGAGGINYEQYFGPGTRLTVT.

The chain is built from TRBV5-6 and TRBJ2-7; 7 bases match TRBD1. The germline V gene encodes CDR1 SGHDT and CDR2 YYEEEE. The CDR3 contains 10 residues. CDR3 loop: CASSDKLDRV. As DNA, the CDR3 is TGTGCCAGCAGCGATAAACTAGACAGGGTT.

The chain links TRBV3-1 (or the pseudogene TRBV3-2) to TRBJ2-4; no clear D gene. V lost 4 bases and J lost 0, with 7 bases in between. From germline, CDR1 is LGHDT and CDR2 YNNKEL (reference sequence). The CDR3 contains 14 residues. The CDR3 here is CASSPGSAKNIQYF. The CDR3 DNA follows: TGTGCCAGCAGCCCGGGTTCAGCCAAAAACATTCAGTACTTC.

This clone showed up just a few times. This chain connects TRBV5-1 to TRBJ2-5, with TRBD1 matching over 7 bases. This CDR3 region has 13 residues. Germline V gene sequence: CDR1 SGHRS, CDR2 YFSETQ. V trimming: 7 bases; J trimming: 5 bases; junction bases outside the gene matches: 8. CDR3 in amino acids: CASRGQIGETQYF. The CDR3 DNA sequence: TGCGCCAGCCGGGGACAGATCGGGGAGACCCAGTACTTC. Together with reference TRBV5-1 and TRBJ2-5, the CDR3 gives the full variable domain: KAGVTQTPRYLIKTRGQQVTLSCSPISGHRSVSWYQQTPGQGLQFLFEYFSETQRNKGNFPGRFSGRQFSNSRSEMNVSTLELGDSALYLCASRGQIGETQYFGPGTRLLVL.

Only one count was recorded for this clone. CDR3 amino acids: CASSQQGADGYTF. As DNA, the CDR3 is TGTGCCAGCAGCCAACAGGGGGCGGACGGCTACACCTTC. This chain uses TRBV7-9 with TRBJ1-2; 9 nucleotides line up with TRBD1. CDR1 and CDR2 from the germline V gene are SEHNR and FQNEAQ (reference sequence). The ends lost 5 bases at V and 8 bases at J; junction bases unmatched: 6. The CDR3 spans 13 residues.